This T cell receptor beta chain was identified in a study of response to subunit inactivated influenza vaccine. This clonotype was observed many times. The antigen is undetermined. General study points: That few new T cells are recruited by each seasonal influenza vaccination was the authors' suggestion.

The CDR3 runs 16 residues. Germline-derived CDR1 and CDR2 are SGHRS and YFSETQ. V dropped 0 bases and J dropped 0 bases, with 11 bases sitting between them. TCRdb re-analysed the RT-PCR reads in MiXCR, keeping a single row per CDR3 protein. The sample has 500,000 to 750,000 distinct CDR3 sequences; around 15% are singletons. The rearrangement uses TRBV5-1 and TRBJ2-3; D uncertain. Material: PBMCs from blood, obtained approximately 12 days after vaccination. The TCR sequence derives from a middle-aged man who received an inactivated influenza vaccine. DNA for the CDR3: TGCGCCAGCAGCTTGGAAGGGCTGTCTAGCACAGATACGCAGTATTTT. Amino acid sequence: CASSLEGLSSTDTQYF.